The TCR beta chain under discussion was sequenced for a study of spatial heterogeneity in lung cancer. Study findings and constraints: Approximate estimated coverage of tumor T cells amounted to 7% for alpha and 13% for beta chains. The number of expanded tumor alpha and beta chains correlated with mutation number. Ubiquitous and regional expanded TCR counts mirrored ubiquitous and regional nonsynonymous mutation counts, respectively.

On each TCR cDNA molecule, a unique molecular identifier was present. MiXCR was run by TCRdb on the 5' RACE reads, yielding one entry per CDR3 protein. This table has 1,500 to 2,000 distinct CDR3 sequences, around 9.3% appearing once. V lost 4 bases, J lost 7 bases, and 19 bases lay in between. The germline gives CDR1 SGHDN, CDR2 FVKESK. The CDR3 runs to 15 residues. Time point indicated: sample taken at primary tumor resection. Whole RNA, isolated from tumor, nontumor lung or frozen PBMC, was sequenced without prior sorting. In its sample, this clonotype ranks as medium-sized. What it recognizes is unknown.

This chain connects TRBV14 to TRBJ1-1; no definite D call. Here the sequenced sample was lung tumor tissue, taken at surgery. This TCR was recovered from a female donor with early-stage non-small cell lung cancer. CDR3: CASSRLGLGGSEAFF. CDR3 bases: TGTGCCAGCAGCCGGCTGGGATTGGGAGGGAGTGAAGCTTTCTTT.